The 20 T cell receptor beta chains reported below all come from one sample, sequenced in a study of T cell repertoires in cytomegalovirus infection (dated by TCRdb to between 2018 and 2021). The run used an Illumina HiSeq 1500. In TCRdb, the public reads were trimmed at Q25 with fastp and aligned with MiXCR, with productive beta chains retained. Each CDR3 protein appears once, grouped with its most common genes and DNA. Counted in this sample were over 120,000 distinct CDR3 sequences; more than 30% of them appeared once. Roughly 47% of the sample belongs to the ten largest clones. The intended sense of this specimen's treatment or condition label: in vitro stimulation with specific CMV peptide epitopes to enrich CMV-specific T cells. The antigens of these receptors remain unknown. The material was CD8+ T cells from cultured PBMCs, obtained from culture after CMV antigen stimulation. These TCRs come from a human donor in good health (CMV status not recorded). Some clones in this sample may be carry-over from other donors' samples.

This clonotype was seen many times. The chain joins TRBV7-9 to TRBJ2-7, with 10 positions matching TRBD2. With V trimmed by 4 bases and J by 6 bases, 12 bases remained unmatched. Germline V CDR1 and CDR2: SEHNR, FQNEAQ (reference sequence). This CDR3 contains 16 residues. The CDR3 nucleotides read TGTGCCAGCAGCTCAGCCGGGACTAGCGTGGGGTTCGAGCAGTACTTC. It encodes CASSSAGTSVGFEQYF. Full variable domain (rest looked up from reference TRBV7-9 and TRBJ2-7): DTGVSQNPRHKITKRGQNVTFRCDPISEHNRLYWYRQTLGQGPEFLTYFQNEAQLEKSRLLSDRFSAERPKGSFSTLEIQRTEQGDSAMYLCASSSAGTSVGFEQYFGPGTRLTVT.

The rearrangement links TRBV9 to TRBJ2-1, with 10 positions matching TRBD2. CDR1 is SGDLS, CDR2 YYNGEE, per germline. The CDR3 has 17 amino acids. V gave up 0 bases and J gave up 4 bases; unmatched junction bases: 7. CDR3 region: CASSVDSGGFSYNEQFF. DNA for the CDR3: TGTGCCAGCAGCGTAGATAGCGGGGGGTTTAGTTACAATGAGCAGTTCTTC.

This clonotype appeared a few times. The V gene is TRBV7-6, the J gene TRBJ2-7; 7 positions match TRBD1. Looked up from germline, CDR1 is SGHVS and CDR2 is FNYEAQ. The CDR3 runs 15 residues. J was trimmed by 2 bases and V by 4 bases; bases with no gene match: 8. CDR3 sequence: CASSWTGPLTYEQYF. The CDR3 bases are TGTGCCAGCAGCTGGACAGGCCCCCTTACCTACGAGCAGTACTTC.

The V gene is TRBV19, the J gene TRBJ1-1; unclear D gene. Trimming took 1 base from V and 4 from J, leaving 7 bases between them. The CDR3 has 13 amino acids. The germline V gene encodes CDR1 LNHDA and CDR2 SQIVND (reference sequence). The CDR3 spells CASSIGFGTEAFF. The CDR3 DNA sequence: TGTGCCAGTAGTATAGGGTTCGGCACTGAAGCTTTCTTT.

The chain couples TRBV3-1 to TRBJ1-5; D is undetermined. The CDR3 length is 15 residues. V lost 2 bases and J lost 0, with 8 bases in between. Germline CDR1 and CDR2: LGHDT and YNNKEL (reference sequence). CDR3 DNA: TGTGCCAGCAGCCAAAGGCAATATAGCAATCAGCCCCAGCATTTT. It codes for CASSQRQYSNQPQHF. Full variable domain (outside the CDR3, taken from reference TRBV3-1 and TRBJ1-5): DTAVSQTPKYLVTQMGNDKSIKCEQNLGHDTMYWYKQDSKKFLKIMFSYNNKELIINETVPNRFSPKSPDKAHLNLHINSLELGDSAVYFCASSQRQYSNQPQHFGDGTRLSIL.

This clonotype showed up just a few times. V usage is TRBV7-2 and J usage is TRBJ2-7; 9 bases agree with TRBD1. This CDR3 is built from 15 residues. Germline V gene sequence: CDR1 SGHTA, CDR2 FQGNSA. The trim removed 4 bases at V and 6 bases at J, leaving 10 bases unmatched. The CDR3 DNA is TGTGCCAGCAGCTCCCCGGGACAGGGTTGGATCGAGCAGTACTTC. Its translation: CASSSPGQGWIEQYF.

This clonotype was counted only a few times. V is TRBV7-9 and J is TRBJ2-7, with a tentative D call TRBD2 (5 bases). The germline V gene encodes CDR1 SEHNR and CDR2 FQNEAQ (reference sequence). Trimming stripped 1 base from V and 5 bases from J, with 15 bases between. The CDR3 extends over 15 amino acids. The CDR3 here is CASSLVQTGSDEQYF. The CDR3 coding sequence is TGTGCCAGCAGCTTAGTCCAGACGGGGAGCGACGAGCAGTACTTC.

This clonotype was detected a few times. The chain links TRBV19 to TRBJ1-1; D is uncertain. This CDR3 region has 12 residues. V shed 4 bases and J shed 1 base, with 4 bases lying between them. The germline V gene has CDR1 LNHDA and CDR2 SQIVND (reference sequence). The CDR3 sequence is CASSKGNTEAFF. The CDR3 nucleotides read TGTGCCAGTAGTAAGGGGAACACTGAAGCTTTCTTT.

A few counts support this clonotype. The gene calls are TRBV28 and TRBJ1-6, with a possible D match to TRBD1 (6 bases). This CDR3 has 19 amino acids. The ends were cut back, 5 bases at V and 0 bases at J, with 20 bases in the middle. Looked up from germline, CDR1 is MDHEN and CDR2 is SYDVKM. The CDR3 region is CASSPVPGAYGSYNSPLHF. As DNA, the CDR3 is TGTGCCAGCAGTCCGGTTCCGGGGGCTTATGGCTCCTATAATTCACCCCTCCACTTT. Drawing the rest from reference TRBV28 and TRBJ1-6, the complete variable domain is DVKVTQSSRYLVKRTGEKVFLECVQDMDHENMFWYRQDPGLGLRLIYFSYDVKMKEKGDIPEGYSVSREKKERFSLILESASTNQTSMYLCASSPVPGAYGSYNSPLHFGNGTRLTVT.

The V and J genes are TRBV14 and TRBJ1-2; D may be TRBD1 (5 bases). The CDR3 is made up of 13 amino acids. Trimming took off 1 base at V and 9 bases at J, with 12 bases between the two ends. The germline CDR1 and CDR2 sequences are SGHDN and FVKESK. Here the CDR3 reads CASSQVEGLSYTF. In DNA, the CDR3 is TGTGCCAGCAGCCAAGTCGAGGGGCTAAGCTACACCTTC.

As regards this clonotype: One junction end does not reproduce the germline sequence, and a read error may be involved. The chain joins TRBV11-2 to TRBJ2-7; 7 bases align to TRBD1. The CDR3 is 15 amino acids. In germline, CDR1 is SGHAT, CDR2 FQNNGV. This chain's CDR3 is CVSSIPGQPTGEQYF. The CDR3 coding sequence is TGTGTCAGCAGCATTCCGGGACAGCCGACGGGCGAGCAGTACTTC.

This clonotype was counted at least ten times. V and J are TRBV7-7 and TRBJ2-7; 8 bases map to TRBD1. Per the germline V gene, CDR1 is SSHAT and CDR2 is FNYEAQ (reference sequence). Trimming removed 5 bases from V and 6 bases from J; junction bases left unmatched: 15. The CDR3 runs 16 residues. The CDR3 sequence is CASSPLGPGQGGEQYF. The CDR3 nucleotides are TGTGCCAGCAGCCCCTTAGGACCCGGACAGGGAGGCGAGCAGTACTTC. Based on the CDR3 plus reference TRBV7-7 and TRBJ2-7, the full variable domain is GAGVSQSPRYKVTKRGQDVTLRCDPISSHATLYWYQQALGQGPEFLTYFNYEAQPDKSGLPSDRFSAERPEGSISTLTIQRTEQRDSAMYRCASSPLGPGQGGEQYFGPGTRLTVT.

This clonotype showed up just a few times. The chain has TRBV10-3 and TRBJ2-7; D perhaps matches TRBD1 (6 bases). Germline CDR1 ENHRY, CDR2 SYGVKD. This CDR3 is built from 13 residues. The V gene lost 2 bases and the J gene lost 8 bases, with 13 bases spanning the gap. This chain's CDR3 is CAISEPPGGQQYF. CDR3 nucleotides: TGTGCCATCAGTGAGCCCCCTGGGGGCCAGCAGTACTTC.

A few counts support this clonotype. The genes are TRBV11-2 and TRBJ2-2, with D possibly TRBD1 on 7 matching bases. V was clipped by 5 bases and J by 5 bases, with 18 bases between them. The CDR3 extends over 16 amino acids. The germline V gene has CDR1 SGHAT and CDR2 FQNNGV. DNA of the CDR3: TGTGCCAGCAGCCCCCCGACAGGGAGGAAGACCGGGGAGCTGTTTTTT. Its translation is CASSPPTGRKTGELFF.

This chain uses TRBV20-1 with TRBJ2-3, with a possible D match to TRBD2 (6 bases). Germline assignment: CDR1 DFQATT and CDR2 SNEGSKA (reference sequence). The length of the CDR3 is 13 residues. V was trimmed by 1 base and J by 9 bases, leaving 14 bases between them. CDR3 sequence reads: CSARAGDFLTQYF. CDR3 coding DNA: TGCAGTGCTAGAGCCGGGGACTTTCTAACGCAGTATTTT.

This clonotype was seen a handful of times. J is TRBJ1-5 and V is TRBV19, with D hard to call. Per germline, CDR1 LNHDA and CDR2 SQIVND (reference sequence). The CDR3 consists of 15 residues. Deletions cut 3 bases from V and 2 bases from J, with 11 bases between. CDR3 loop: CASSIYSEGNQPQHF. In nucleotides, the CDR3 is TGTGCCAGTAGTATTTACAGCGAGGGCAATCAGCCCCAGCATTTT.

The chain couples TRBV15 to TRBJ2-1; D possibly corresponds to TRBD1 (6 bases). This CDR3 region has 15 residues. The germline V gene encodes CDR1 LNHNV and CDR2 YYDKDF (reference sequence). V was clipped by 6 bases and J by 3 bases, with 15 bases between them. Written as DNA, the CDR3 is TGTGCCACCAGAGGACCGGGACACGACTACAATGAGCAGTTCTTC. It specifies CATRGPGHDYNEQFF.

The chain carries TRBV10-3 and TRBJ1-3; D is undetermined. Trimming cost V 2 bases and J 4 bases, with 18 bases left between them. Germline CDR1 and CDR2: ENHRY and SYGVKD. The CDR3 runs to 17 residues. The CDR3 DNA reads TGTGCCATCAGTGAGGACCTTCGAGCGGCTGGCGGAAACACCATATATTTT. Protein sequence: CAISEDLRAAGGNTIYF.

In this sample, this clonotype turned up a few times. The rearrangement links TRBV28 to TRBJ2-7, with D unclear. V gave up 6 bases and J gave up 3 bases, with 12 bases separating them. Germline CDR1 and CDR2: MDHEN and SYDVKM. This CDR3 contains 13 residues. Written as DNA, the CDR3 is TGTGCCAGCAGGCGGACCGACGACTACGAGCAGTACTTC. As protein: CASRRTDDYEQYF.

A few counts support this clonotype. The chain employs TRBV19 and TRBJ2-5; TRBD1 aligns across 9 bases. The CDR3 contains 15 residues. Germline V gene data show CDR1 as LNHDA and CDR2 as SQIVND (reference sequence). Trimming removed 5 bases from V and 3 bases from J; junction bases left unmatched: 7. CDR3 sequence: CASSPRDRVEETQYF. The CDR3 DNA is TGTGCCAGTAGTCCTCGGGACAGGGTTGAAGAGACCCAGTACTTC.